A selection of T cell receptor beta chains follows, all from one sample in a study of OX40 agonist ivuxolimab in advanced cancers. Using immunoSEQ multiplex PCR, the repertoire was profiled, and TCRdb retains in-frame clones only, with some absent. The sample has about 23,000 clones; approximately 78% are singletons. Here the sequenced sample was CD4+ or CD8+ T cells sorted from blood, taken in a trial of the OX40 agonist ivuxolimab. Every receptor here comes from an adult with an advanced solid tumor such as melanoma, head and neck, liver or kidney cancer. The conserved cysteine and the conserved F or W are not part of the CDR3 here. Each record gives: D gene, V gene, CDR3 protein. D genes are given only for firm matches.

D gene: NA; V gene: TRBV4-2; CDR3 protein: ASSHNTEAF
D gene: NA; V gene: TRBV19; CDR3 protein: ASSIRTGTIETQY
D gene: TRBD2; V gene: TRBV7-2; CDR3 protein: ASSFYSGGAYDEQY
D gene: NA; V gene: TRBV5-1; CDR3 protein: ASSFRGPHEQY
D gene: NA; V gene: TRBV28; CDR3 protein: ASSFLAGTDTQY
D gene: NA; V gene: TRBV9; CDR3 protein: ASSARWDTFPGELF
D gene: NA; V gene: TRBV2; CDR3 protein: ASSPRGETQY
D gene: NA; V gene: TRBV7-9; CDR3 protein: AVQLEGQDEQY
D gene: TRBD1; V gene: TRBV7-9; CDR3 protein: ASSPGAGGMNTEAF
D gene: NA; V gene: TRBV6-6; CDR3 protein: ASHRADYGYT